Presented here are 2 T cell receptor beta chains from one specimen sequenced in a study of T-cell memory formation after mild COVID-19. TCRdb reprocessed the 5' RACE reads with MiXCR, giving one entry per CDR3 protein. The table records tens of thousands of distinct CDR3 sequences, around 14% of them present only once. The sequencing input was PBMCs or a T cell subset sorted from them (not recorded which). These receptors were obtained from an adult woman who had mild COVID-19 (a few samples of this study predate the infection). Cell type and time point are not known.

This chain connects TRBV4-1 to TRBJ1-2, with unresolved D. The germline CDR1 and CDR2 sequences are MGHRA and YSYEKL. V lost 4 bases, J lost 10 bases, and 22 bases lay in between. CDR3 length: 15 amino acids. The CDR3 protein is CASSPGQSDSSDYTF. The CDR3 DNA reads as TGCGCCAGCAGCCCCGGGCAGTCGGACTCGAGCGACTACACCTTC.

The genes are TRBV7-6 and TRBJ2-1; 10 bases are a match to TRBD1. V lost 4 bases to trimming and J lost 8 bases; unmatched junction nucleotides: 8. The CDR3 contains 15 residues. The germline V gene encodes CDR1 SGHVS and CDR2 FNYEAQ. The CDR3 DNA sequence: TGTGCCAGCAGCTCGGGACAGGGGCTTGTTTATGAGCAGTTCTTC. Translated: CASSSGQGLVYEQFF.